The sequence of this T cell receptor (beta chain) was determined in a study of regulatory T cells in long-lasting Graves disease. Study findings and constraints: Shared public clonotypes totalled roughly 2,500 in persistent patients, compared with about 970 in new patients. Authors noted too few samples as a limitation. Less diverse TCR repertoires were seen in persistent Graves' patients than in newly diagnosed ones.

Points on this clonotype: As yet, its antigen is unknown. A junction boundary mismatches the germline segment, possibly from a read error.

CDR3 length: 16 amino acids. Germline CDR1 is SGHRS and CDR2 is YFSETQ. Indicated time point: persistent/refractory GD, antithyroid drugs over 5 years with positive TRAb. Making the TCR library involved RNA that had been extracted from PBMCs. For TCR beta, libraries came from iRepertoire HTBI primers and Arm-PCR of CDR3 regions. TCRdb used MiXCR to reprocess the multiplex PCR reads, holding one entry per CDR3 protein. The profile covers some 470,000 distinct CDR3 sequences, with roughly 21% appearing a single time and around 7% taken by the ten largest. This sample comprised peripheral blood mononuclear cells (PBMCs), obtained when the disease was refractory, from a patient treated with antithyroid drugs. This rearrangement joins TRBV5-1 to TRBJ2-6, with D uncertain. The receptor comes from a female donor with Graves disease. CDR3 DNA: TGTGCCAGCAGCTTTAGATCGACCTCTGGGGCCAACGTCCTGACTTTC. This sequence encodes CASSFRSTSGANVLTF.